Listed here is a single T cell receptor beta chain. Its matching antigen is unknown. Assay: immunoSEQ multiplex PCR; the TCRdb copy retains only in-frame clones and omits some. This table has about 150,000 clones, about 90% appearing once. This entry comes from a study of T cell responses to AZD1222 COVID-19 vaccine. Study-level information: The analysis combined second doses at about 4 or about 12 weeks.

Study-level findings and limits: A mostly white British donor set with more females was recruited, and clonal diversity was possibly underestimated. Spike-spanning, vaccine-associated CD4 TCRs were dominant at 160-218 and 743-854.

This CDR3 contains 15 residues. Per germline, CDR1 MDHEN and CDR2 SYDVKM. Trimming took off 4 bases at V and 8 bases at J, with 18 bases between the two ends. The clonotype originates from an adult in good health. The genes are TRBV28 and TRBJ1-5, with unresolved D. This material consisted of peripheral blood, taken on day 0 of AZD1222 vaccination. As DNA, the CDR3 is TGTGCCAGCAGTTCCCTTATCCCCGGCTATGAGCCCCAGCATTTT. Translation gives CASSSLIPGYEPQHF. The full variable domain, rest sourced from reference TRBV28 and TRBJ1-5, is DVKVTQSSRYLVKRTGEKVFLECVQDMDHENMFWYRQDPGLGLRLIYFSYDVKMKEKGDIPEGYSVSREKKERFSLILESASTNQTSMYLCASSSLIPGYEPQHFGDGTRLSIL.